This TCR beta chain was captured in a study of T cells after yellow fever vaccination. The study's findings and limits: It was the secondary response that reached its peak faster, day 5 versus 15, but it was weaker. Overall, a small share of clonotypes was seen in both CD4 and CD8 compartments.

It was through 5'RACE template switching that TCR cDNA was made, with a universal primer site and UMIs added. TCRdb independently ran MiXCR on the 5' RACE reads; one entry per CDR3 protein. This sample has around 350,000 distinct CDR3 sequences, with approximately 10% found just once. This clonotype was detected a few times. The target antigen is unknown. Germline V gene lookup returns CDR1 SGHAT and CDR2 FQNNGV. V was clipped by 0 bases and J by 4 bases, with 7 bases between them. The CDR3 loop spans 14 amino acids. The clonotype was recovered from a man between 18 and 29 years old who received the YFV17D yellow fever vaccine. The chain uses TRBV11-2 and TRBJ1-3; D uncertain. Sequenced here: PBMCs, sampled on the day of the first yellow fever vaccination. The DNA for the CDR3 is TGTGCCAGCAGCTTAGATTCGCTGGGAAACACCATATATTTT. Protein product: CASSLDSLGNTIYF.